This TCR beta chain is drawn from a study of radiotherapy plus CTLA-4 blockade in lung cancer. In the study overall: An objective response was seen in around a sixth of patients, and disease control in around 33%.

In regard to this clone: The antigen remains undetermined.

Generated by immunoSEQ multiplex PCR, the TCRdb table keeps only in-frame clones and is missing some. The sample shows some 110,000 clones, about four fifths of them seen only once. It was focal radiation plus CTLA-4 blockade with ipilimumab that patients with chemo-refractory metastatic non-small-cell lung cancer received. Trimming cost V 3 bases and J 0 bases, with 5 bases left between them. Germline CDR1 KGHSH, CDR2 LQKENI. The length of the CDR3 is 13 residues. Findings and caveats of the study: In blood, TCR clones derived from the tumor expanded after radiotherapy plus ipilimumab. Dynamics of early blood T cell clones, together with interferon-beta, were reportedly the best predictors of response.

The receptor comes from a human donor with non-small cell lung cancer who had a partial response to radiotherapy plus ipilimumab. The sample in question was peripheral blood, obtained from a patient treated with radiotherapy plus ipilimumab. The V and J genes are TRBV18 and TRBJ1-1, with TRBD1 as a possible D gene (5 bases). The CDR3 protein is CASSPGLNTEAFF. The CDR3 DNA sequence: TGTGCCAGCTCACCGGGGCTGAACACTGAAGCTTTCTTT.